This T cell receptor beta chain emerged from a study of vaccination effects on CD4 cells after COVID-19 (dated by TCRdb to between 2020 and 2023). Looking at the study overall: To identify antigen-specific CD4+ T cell clonotypes by their expansion, the ViraFEST assay first stimulated PBMC with viral peptide pools and then applied TCR sequencing. Two doses of either the BNT162b2 or the mRNA-1273 mRNA SARS-CoV-2 vaccine were administered to participants. Pre-vaccine samples were collected from a couple of convalescent patients 16 days and one week before the first dose, corresponding to 142 and 148 days after COVID-19 diagnosis. Each well held around 2 million PBMC cultured in IMDM containing approximately 5.3% human AB serum, roughly 9.9 IU/ml IL-2 and gentamicin, along with approximately 10 ug/ml peptides. In both COVID-19 convalescent patients and infection-naive vaccine recipients, the study compared SARS-CoV-2 spike-specific CD4+ TCR repertoires from before mRNA vaccination with those from after it. A total of 10 COVID-19 convalescent patients and a handful of SARS-CoV-2-naive healthy vaccine recipients were included in the full study. The Oncomine TCR Beta short-read assay on an Illumina iSeq 100 was used to sequence cultures from other donors in the study.

Worth noting for this clone: The specificity of this receptor is unknown. No much larger clonotype is one base removed from it; base qualities were not supplied.

After around 11 days of culture, CD4+ T cells were isolated with the EasySep CD4+ T cell isolation kit. Convalescent patients had PCR-confirmed SARS-CoV-2 infection between March and December 2020, before Alpha, Beta and Delta variants emerged in the United States. On days 3 and 7, half of the culture medium was replaced with fresh IL-2-containing medium. Unless otherwise noted, each peptide stimulation condition was cultured in triplicate wells. Using Ficoll-Paque Plus gradient centrifugation, PBMC were separated from whole blood and then either used fresh or cryopreserved at -140C. The QIAamp micro DNA kit was used to extract genomic DNA from the cultured CD4+ T cells. Library method: the immunoSEQ multiplex PCR assay. TCR beta CDR3 sequencing was performed on DNA from the cultured, isolated CD4+ T cells. Regarding the original processing steps: Non-productive TCR sequences were discarded, and reads were trimmed to the CDR3 region, with only CDR3s of 7 or more amino acids retained. Antigen-specific clonotypes were identified using the MANAFEST web app by comparison of expansion in peptide wells against reference cultures. To count as positive, a clone had to show expansion at FDR<0.05 compared with the reference and with all other wells, an odds ratio above 5, and a frequency above 0.1% in two replicate wells. A clonotype was called cross-reactive if it was significantly expanded both in SARS-CoV-2 spike wells and in at least one common cold coronavirus spike condition. CDR3 similarity was assessed by Levenshtein distance using the stringdist R package, and unrooted trees were constructed with ape in R 3.6.1. TCRdb provides this immuneACCESS table in a form limited to in-frame rearrangements. Some clones are lacking; in checked studies, under half of them reflect an unresolved V gene, and why the rest are absent is not known. V and J calls and clone size come straight from that table; D and trimming were deduced from the DNA. In all, the sample holds 45,000 to 60,000 clones, and 75% to 80% of those were seen once. In total, the top ten clones hold about 12% of the sample.

The study at large found these results: Both infection-induced and vaccine-induced clones contracted markedly at late post-vaccination timepoints, which is consistent with waning T cell responses. In convalescent patients, the post-vaccine spike-reactive repertoire was composed mainly of new vaccine-induced clones that were largely distinct from infection-induced clones. Limitations of the study were the small number of convalescent patients and the absence of early post-infection timepoints.

Here V drops 0 bases and J drops 7 bases, and the junction holds 10 bases not matched to any gene. The CDR1 and CDR2 encoded by the germline V gene are SGHDN and FVKESK. The CDR3 spans 16 residues, from the cysteine through the phenylalanine. Only the CDR3 part of the read is kept: 48 bases, read in frame from the first base. The specimen was CD4+ T cells from PBMCs cultured without peptide, collected before COVID-19 vaccination. The TCR originated in a human donor who had a prior SARS-CoV-2 infection. The chain is assembled from TRBV14 and TRBJ2-7, with 9 central nucleotides matching TRBD2. CDR3 sequence: CASSQEVGTSRLEQYF. The DNA sequence is as follows: TGTGCCAGCAGCCAAGAAGTGGGGACTAGCAGATTAGAGCAGTACTTC.